This T cell receptor (beta chain) was found in a study of human T cells and chemical hapten exposure. Germline assignment: CDR1 SNHLY and CDR2 FYNNEI. This CDR3 is built from 17 residues. Deletions cut 1 base from V and 3 bases from J, with 19 bases between. Regarding time point: patch test 1, 2 weeks after DPC sensitization. Treatment specified: therapeutic diphenylcyclopropenone sensitization with weekly scalp DPC. Each cDNA molecule in the library carried unique molecular identifiers. Using its own MiXCR run on the RACE reads, TCRdb lists one record per CDR3 protein. The table has some 170,000 distinct CDR3 sequences, 20% to 25% seen once.

The sequence was collected from a woman in her forties or fifties with alopecia areata. Some clones in this sample may be carry-over from other donors' samples. V is TRBV2 and J is TRBJ2-7; D not certain. Specimen: whole blood, collected in connection with sensitization to the hapten diphenylcyclopropenone (DPC). The CDR3 here is CASSEDSTEGWGYEQYF. The CDR3 DNA reads TGTGCCAGCAGTGAAGATAGTACAGAAGGTTGGGGCTACGAGCAGTACTTC.